A selection of T cell receptor beta chains follows, all from one sample in a study of resident and recirculating memory T cells in vitiligo. Clones were read by immunoSEQ multiplex PCR, and TCRdb kept only the in-frame ones, dropping some. Altogether around 70,000 clones are present, roughly nine tenths being singletons, with the ten largest covering 4.9%. Material: blood. The receptors come from a male donor with vitiligo. The CDR3 runs from the conserved cysteine through the conserved F or W. The order of the fields is D gene, clone size, V gene, J gene, CDR3 protein, CDR3 DNA. D genes are given only for firm matches. Rows may omit the clone size; those that give it use once, few, many or a size class.

>TRBD1|NA|TRBV5-6|TRBJ1-4
CASSSQGYNEKLFF
TGTGCCAGCAGCTCACAGGGGTATAATGAAAAACTGTTTTTT
>TRBD1|NA|TRBV30|TRBJ1-5
CAWRPGTGGNQPQHF
TGTGCCTGGAGACCAGGGACAGGGGGCAATCAGCCCCAGCATTTT
>NA|NA|TRBV19|TRBJ2-1
CASSSIASSYNEQFF
TGTGCCAGTAGTTCGATAGCGAGCTCCTACAATGAGCAGTTCTTC
>TRBD1|NA|TRBV2|TRBJ2-3
CASSAGTGGGTDTQYF
TGTGCCAGCAGTGCCGGGACAGGGGGGGGCACAGATACGCAGTATTTT
>TRBD1|NA|TRBV5-1|TRBJ2-5
CASSWGTGWETQYF
TGCGCCAGCAGCTGGGGGACAGGGTGGGAGACCCAGTACTTC
>TRBD1|once|TRBV7-2|TRBJ1-1
CASSLASTGGNTEAFF
TGTGCCAGCAGCTTAGCTTCGACAGGGGGGAACACTGAAGCTTTCTTT
>NA|NA|TRBV6-5|TRBJ1-1
CASRPEGGNTEAFF
TGTGCCAGCAGGCCGGAGGGCGGGAACACTGAAGCTTTCTTT
>TRBD1|NA|TRBV6-1|TRBJ1-5
CASGDRGDQPQHF
TGTGCCAGCGGAGACAGGGGGGATCAGCCCCAGCATTTT
>TRBD1|NA|TRBV4-1|TRBJ2-7
CASSAGQGPLEQYF
TGCGCCAGCAGCGCCGGACAGGGGCCCCTCGAGCAGTACTTC
>NA|NA|TRBV28|TRBJ1-2
CASSFADYGYTF
TGTGCCAGCAGTTTTGCAGACTATGGCTACACCTTC
>TRBD1|NA|TRBV13|TRBJ1-2
CASSFTQTGFTF
TGTGCCAGCAGCTTTACACAGACAGGGTTCACCTTC
>NA|NA|TRBV29-1|TRBJ1-2
CSVPGDAVKGYTF
TGCAGCGTCCCGGGGGACGCCGTGAAAGGCTACACCTTC
>TRBD1|NA|TRBV5-4|TRBJ1-4
CASSDPGTGYSNEKLFF
TGTGCCAGCAGCGATCCGGGGACAGGGTATTCTAATGAAAAACTGTTTTTT
>TRBD1|NA|TRBV7-9|TRBJ2-7
CASSSLGTGATGFEQYF
TGTGCCAGCAGCTCCTTGGGGACAGGGGCGACGGGGTTCGAGCAGTACTTC
>NA|NA|TRBV13|TRBJ2-5
CASSLGSGGRETQYF
TGTGCCAGCAGCTTAGGGTCGGGGGGCCGGGAGACCCAGTACTTC
>TRBD1|NA|TRBV5-1|TRBJ2-5
CASSLGQGRGETQYF
TGCGCCAGCAGCTTGGGACAGGGGCGAGGGGAGACCCAGTACTTC
>NA|NA|TRBV7-3|TRBJ2-7
CASSLTRGSRQYF
TGTGCCAGCAGCTTAACCCGGGGTTCTCGGCAGTACTTC